Each of the 11 T cell receptor beta chains below was sequenced from the same sample in a study of blood T cell repertoires in COVID-19. Repertoires were generated with immunoSEQ multiplex PCR, while TCRdb's copy carries only in-frame clones and drops some. The top ten clones hold roughly 3% of a sample with 200,000 to 250,000 clones, roughly nine tenths of them seen once. The sequencing input was peripheral blood. The receptors derive from a man between 18 and 29 years old with active or convalescent COVID-19.

The chain joins TRBV7-9 to TRBJ2-1; 9 nucleotides match TRBD2. CDR3 size: 17 residues. V dropped 4 bases and J dropped 8; count of bases not matched to a gene: 15. Germline V lookup: CDR1 SEHNR, CDR2 FQNEAQ (reference sequence). CDR3 bases: TGTGCCAGCAGCTCAGCCCCCTCGGGACTAGCCTTCCATGAGCAGTTCTTC. The encoded protein is CASSSAPSGLAFHEQFF.

The rearrangement links TRBV7-2 to TRBJ1-1; 8 nucleotides agree with TRBD1. CDR1 and CDR2 from the germline V gene are SGHTA and FQGNSA. The CDR3 has 15 residues. Trimming took 0 bases from V and 3 from J; bases not matched to a gene: 3. CDR3 nucleotides: TGTGCCAGCAGCTTAGCTGCGACAGGGGACACTGAAGCTTTCTTT. It codes for CASSLAATGDTEAFF.

The CDR3 spells CASSPGTGGEQYF. For the CDR3, the DNA is TGTGCCAGCAGTCCCGGGACAGGGGGCGAGCAGTACTTC. J is TRBJ2-7 and V is TRBV6-6; 11 nucleotides match TRBD1. This CDR3 comprises 13 residues. Per the germline V gene, CDR1 is MNHNY and CDR2 is SVGAGI (reference sequence). Trimming cost V 5 bases and J 6 bases; bases outside gene matches: 3.

The chain combines TRBV5-4 with TRBJ2-7; 13 bases align to TRBD2. Germline V gene lookup returns CDR1 SGHNT and CDR2 YYREEE (reference sequence). J gave up 4 bases and V 4 bases, and 5 bases lay outside the gene matches. The CDR3 is 15 amino acids. The CDR3 DNA is TGTGCCAGCAGCCTACTAGCGGGAGGGCTGTACGAGCAGTACTTC. Its translation: CASSLLAGGLYEQYF.

The chain has TRBV7-8 and TRBJ2-7, with TRBD2 matching over 7 bases. CDR1 and CDR2 (germline): SGHVS, FQNEAQ. This CDR3 region has 14 residues. The ends lost 11 bases at V and 0 bases at J; junction bases unmatched: 10. The CDR3: CAANNGGSSYEQYF. In DNA form, the CDR3 reads TGTGCCGCCAACAACGGCGGGAGCTCCTACGAGCAGTACTTC.

The chain uses TRBV14 and TRBJ1-2; the match to TRBD1 covers 9 bases. Germline assignment: CDR1 SGHDN and CDR2 FVKESK. V lost 5 bases and J lost 5; bases outside the gene matches: 0. There are 12 residues in the CDR3. CDR3 DNA: TGTGCCAGCAGCGGACAGGGGTATGGCTACACCTTC. It translates to CASSGQGYGYTF.

The chain links TRBV28 to TRBJ2-3; 8 positions match TRBD1. CDR3 size: 14 residues. CDR1 and CDR2 (germline): MDHEN, SYDVKM. Germline trimming cut 10 bases from V and 2 bases from J; bases unmatched to any gene: 8. This CDR3 reads CATASGQDTDTQYF. CDR3 coding DNA: TGTGCCACCGCCTCGGGACAGGACACAGATACGCAGTATTTT.

V usage is TRBV27 and J usage is TRBJ2-3; 7 bases fit TRBD2. Trimming took 7 bases from V and 1 from J; bases not matched to a gene: 8. The CDR3 is 15 residues long. Germline V lookup: CDR1 MNHEY, CDR2 SMNVEV (reference sequence). CDR3 residues: CASTWGGGGTDTQYF. The CDR3 DNA is TGTGCCAGCACGTGGGGCGGGGGAGGCACAGATACGCAGTATTTT.

The V and J genes are TRBV7-2 and TRBJ1-5; 12 nucleotides align to TRBD1. The J segment lost 6 bases and the V segment lost 5 bases, leaving 8 bases of the junction unmatched. Germline assignment: CDR1 SGHTA and CDR2 FQGNSA. The CDR3 loop spans 16 amino acids. In nucleotides, the CDR3 is TGTGCCAGCAGCCCGGGACAGGGGGCGCTTCTTCAGCCCCAGCATTTT. It yields the protein CASSPGQGALLQPQHF.

The chain couples TRBV4-3 to TRBJ2-1, with TRBD2 matching 10 bases. Germline lookup yields CDR1 LGHNA and CDR2 YSLEER. V was clipped by 4 bases and J by 3 bases; unmatched bases: 9. This CDR3 spans 17 amino acids. The CDR3 DNA reads as TGCGCCAGCAGCCGGCCCCCCGGGACTAGCGACTACAATGAGCAGTTCTTC. Protein sequence: CASSRPPGTSDYNEQFF.

This chain connects TRBV12-3 or TRBV12-4 to TRBJ1-2; 8 nucleotides line up with TRBD1. This CDR3 contains 12 residues. V dropped 6 bases and J dropped 8; count of bases not matched to a gene: 5. The DNA for the CDR3 is TGTGCCAGCAGGTCAGGGGGCAGGGGCTACACCTTC. As protein: CASRSGGRGYTF.